This is a list of T cell receptor beta chains from one sample in a study of shared clonotypes between healthy human individuals. The table came from immunoSEQ multiplex PCR; TCRdb's copy has only in-frame clones and leaves some out. The data hold approximately 1.9 million clones, with 93% observed a single time. The sample comprised naive CD8+ T cells from PBMCs. All receptors derive from a man between 18 and 29 years old in good health. Some clones in this sample may be carry-over from other donors' samples. Each CDR3 is given with its conserved first and last residue. A D gene is named only where the DNA matches it firmly. For some rows the clone size is stated as once, few or many, or as a class when expanded; others skip it.

abundance | j_gene | d_gene | v_gene | CDR3nt | CDR3aa
few | TRBJ1-1 | NA | TRBV19 | TGTGCCAGTAGGGTTCAGGGTAGCAACACTGAAGCTTTCTTT | CASRVQGSNTEAFF
NA | TRBJ2-5 | TRBD2 | TRBV19 | TGTGCCAGTACCCCGGCGGGAGGGCCTCAAGAGACCCAGTACTTC | CASTPAGGPQETQYF
NA | TRBJ2-7 | NA | TRBV27 | TGTGCCAGCAGTACAACCGCAGGGGCTGAAGAGCAGTACTTC | CASSTTAGAEEQYF
NA | TRBJ2-2 | TRBD2 | TRBV7-8 | TGTGCCAGCAGCTTAATTAGCGGGAGTACCTCCGGGGAGCTGTTTTTT | CASSLISGSTSGELFF
NA | TRBJ2-5 | TRBD2 | TRBV9 | TGTGCCAGCAGCCGGACTAGCGGAACCACGGAGACCCAGTACTTC | CASSRTSGTTETQYF
NA | TRBJ2-5 | NA | TRBV7-9 | TGTGCCAGCAGGTCCCCCGAGACCCAGTACTTC | CASRSPETQYF
NA | TRBJ2-7 | TRBD1 | TRBV27 | TGTGCCAGCAGTCTCGGGGGACAGGGGTACGAGCAGTACTTC | CASSLGGQGYEQYF
NA | TRBJ2-1 | TRBD1 | TRBV27 | TGTGCCAGCAGTTTATCGGGGACAGCAACCTCCTACAATGAGCAGTTCTTC | CASSLSGTATSYNEQFF
NA | TRBJ2-1 | NA | TRBV10-3 | TGTGCCATCAGTGACAGGAGTAAGCCAGACAATGAGCAGTTCTTC | CAISDRSKPDNEQFF
NA | TRBJ2-1 | TRBD2 | TRBV28 | TGTGCCAGCAGTTTCCCCCCCTGGCGGGAGTCCGTCGATGAGCAGTTCTTC | CASSFPPWRESVDEQFF
NA | TRBJ2-3 | NA | TRBV29-1 | TGCAGTGGCGACCGGGAAGATTTCACAGATACGCAGTATTTT | CSGDREDFTDTQYF
NA | TRBJ2-1 | TRBD2 | TRBV9 | TGTGCCAGCAGCGTAGCCCCTCGACTAGCGGGAGGTAGCTACAATGAGCAGTTCTTC | CASSVAPRLAGGSYNEQFF
NA | TRBJ2-3 | TRBD2 | TRBV4-2 | TGTGCCAGCAGCCAAGAGGCGCCGTGGGTAGCGGGAGGGCCAACAGATACGCAGTATTTT | CASSQEAPWVAGGPTDTQYF
NA | TRBJ2-3 | NA | TRBV28 | TGTGCCAGCAGTCTCCGGCCGGGACGATACACAGATACGCAGTATTTT | CASSLRPGRYTDTQYF
NA | TRBJ1-1 | NA | TRBV7-9 | TGTGCCAGCAGCTACGCCGGGAACATCGACACTGAAGCTTTCTTT | CASSYAGNIDTEAFF
NA | TRBJ2-4 | NA | TRBV6-1 | TGTGCCAGCAAGGAGAGGGGGAGTGGCAAAAACATTCAGTACTTC | CASKERGSGKNIQYF
once | TRBJ2-3 | NA | TRBV9 | TGTGCCAGCAGCGTAGCTCCTTATTCGGACAGTGAAACGACAGATACGCAGTATTTT | CASSVAPYSDSETTDTQYF
NA | TRBJ2-1 | NA | TRBV12-5 | TGTGCTAGTGGTTTGGTAGGTCCCAATGAGCAGTTCTTC | CASGLVGPNEQFF
NA | TRBJ2-3 | NA | TRBV28 | TGTGCCAGCACTCAGGGGGCTAGCGGGCTCACAGATACGCAGTATTTT | CASTQGASGLTDTQYF
NA | TRBJ2-1 | NA | TRBV6-5 | TGTGCCAGCAGTCTAAACAATGAGCAGTTCTTC | CASSLNNEQFF
NA | TRBJ2-1 | TRBD2 | TRBV7-8 | TGTGCCAGCAGCTTAGTTTTTAGCGGGGCCCACAATGAGCAGTTCTTC | CASSLVFSGAHNEQFF
NA | TRBJ2-7 | TRBD1 | TRBV4-3 | TGCGCCAGCAGCCAAGGGAGGACAGGAGCCTACGAGCAGTACTTC | CASSQGRTGAYEQYF
NA | TRBJ2-3 | NA | TRBV9 | TGTGCCAGCAGCGTAGGTGGATTAACTAGCACAGATACGCAGTATTTT | CASSVGGLTSTDTQYF
NA | TRBJ2-4 | TRBD2 | TRBV7-8 | TGTGCCAGCAGCCGCGGGGGTGGCAGGGCGCTTGGAAACATTCAGTACTTC | CASSRGGGRALGNIQYF
NA | TRBJ1-1 | NA | TRBV19 | TGTGCCAGTAGTATAGGCGGGGGAAGGACTGAAGCTTTCTTT | CASSIGGGRTEAFF
NA | TRBJ2-5 | NA | TRBV28 | TGTGCCAGCAAGGGGAAGACCCAGTACTTC | CASKGKTQYF
NA | TRBJ1-1 | NA | TRBV5-1 | TGCGCCAGCAGCCCCCCTTCGGTCGGTTACAGGAACACTGAAGCTTTCTTT | CASSPPSVGYRNTEAFF
NA | TRBJ1-4 | TRBD1 | TRBV15 | TGTGCCACCAGCGGGGCAGGGGGCGGTGAAAAACTGTTTTTT | CATSGAGGGEKLFF
NA | TRBJ2-1 | TRBD2 | TRBV5-1 | TGCGCCAGCAGCTCGACGGGACTAGCGGCCTACAATGAGCAGTTCTTC | CASSSTGLAAYNEQFF
NA | TRBJ2-1 | NA | TRBV29-1 | TGCAGCGTTGAAGGACAGCCACTCTACAATGAGCAGTTCTTC | CSVEGQPLYNEQFF
NA | TRBJ2-7 | NA | TRBV2 | TGTGCCAGCAAAACGGGAGAAGGGTACGAGCAGTACTTC | CASKTGEGYEQYF
NA | TRBJ1-6 | NA | TRBV28 | TGTGCCAGCAGTTTAAAGGGACTGGGTAATAATTCACCCCTCCACTTT | CASSLKGLGNNSPLHF
NA | TRBJ1-5 | NA | TRBV30 | TGTGCCTGGAGTTTGGGTGTCGGCAATCAGCCCCAGCATTTT | CAWSLGVGNQPQHF
NA | TRBJ2-2 | NA | TRBV7-9 | TGTGCCAGCAGCTCCCGGAGGGGCCACACCGGGGAGCTGTTTTTT | CASSSRRGHTGELFF
NA | TRBJ2-7 | NA | TRBV27 | TGTGCCAGCAGTACGGGGGCCTACGAGCAGTACTTC | CASSTGAYEQYF
NA | TRBJ1-1 | NA | TRBV4-1 | TGCGCCAGCAGCCAAGGTTGGACAGTGCAACCTGAAGCTTTCTTT | CASSQGWTVQPEAFF
NA | TRBJ2-1 | NA | TRBV28 | TGTGCCAGCAGTCCAAATAATGAGCAGTTCTTC | CASSPNNEQFF
NA | TRBJ2-7 | TRBD2 | TRBV27 | TGTGCCAGCAGTTGGACCTCAGCGGGAGGCCCCCACGAGCAGTACTTC | CASSWTSAGGPHEQYF
NA | TRBJ2-1 | TRBD1 | TRBV4-2 | TGTGCCAGCAGCCAAGGGGGTACAGGGGTTTTGAATCATGAGCAGTTCTTC | CASSQGGTGVLNHEQFF
NA | TRBJ2-7 | NA | TRBV4-1 | TGCGCCAGCAGCCAAGGGGTTTTAGGCTACGAGCAGTACTTC | CASSQGVLGYEQYF
NA | TRBJ1-2 | TRBD1 | TRBV19 | TGTGCCAGTAGTATAGACAGGGGGCATGGCTACACCTTC | CASSIDRGHGYTF
NA | TRBJ2-3 | TRBD2 | TRBV7-3 | TGTGCCAGCAGCCCCGGGACTAGCGGCACAGATACGCAGTATTTT | CASSPGTSGTDTQYF
NA | TRBJ2-7 | TRBD1 | TRBV28 | TGTGCCAGCAGGACCACGGACAGGGGCCCTACGGCGGACGAGCAGTACTTC | CASRTTDRGPTADEQYF
NA | TRBJ2-5 | NA | TRBV18 | TGTGCCAGCTCACCACCCGGGGAGACCCAGTACTTC | CASSPPGETQYF
NA | TRBJ1-2 | NA | TRBV9 | TGTGCCAGCACGCCCCCAGGGACAAACCGTGGCTACACCTTC | CASTPPGTNRGYTF
few | TRBJ1-1 | NA | TRBV7-9 | TGTGCCAGCAGCTTACTCGGAGGGGTGAACACTGAAGCTTTCTTT | CASSLLGGVNTEAFF
NA | TRBJ1-1 | NA | TRBV11-2 | TGTGCCAGCAGCTTAGGACCGGCCGGTGAAGCTTTCTTT | CASSLGPAGEAFF
NA | TRBJ2-3 | NA | TRBV30 | TGTGCCTGGAGTGTAGGGACATCATTGACAGATACGCAGTATTTT | CAWSVGTSLTDTQYF